This T cell receptor beta chain was observed in a study of cytomegalovirus exposure and HLA in healthy donors (dated by TCRdb to about 2017). With respect to the entire study: According to an earlier analysis of 587 of the donors, about 180 million T cells yielded over 90 million unique TCR beta sequences and 276 Gb of sequence data. An early release covering roughly 600 HLA-typed donors comprised 300 to 350 gigabases of sequencing data and around 85 million unique TCR sequences. Among the approximately 400 genotyped donors, approximately 76% belonged to the genetic ancestry cluster associated with self-reported Caucasian donors. The study aimed to test whether signatures of past pathogen exposure could be identified by cataloging public T cell receptors. The study used immunosequencing to profile the T cell repertoires of 600 to 850 subjects and linked those repertoires to cytomegalovirus serostatus. A separate validation cohort of about 110 different subjects was used in addition to the roughly 670-subject first cohort. To predict cytomegalovirus infection status, the study combined high-throughput TCR immunosequencing, statistical association of individual TCRs with disease status, and machine learning. A later analysis re-examined previously published TCR beta repertoires from just over 650 donors and added high-resolution HLA genotyping to investigate patterns of TCR occurrence. The later analysis used no new phenotypic data to find candidate immune exposures, relying instead on TCR beta sequences and their occurrence across donors. An earlier analysis of 500 to 750 of the donors applied high-throughput TCR beta sequencing to assess whether each TCR beta V gene segment acted as functional or pseudogenic. Donor age, sex, ethnicity and CMV serostatus were collected together with the repertoire data. Genome-wide SNP genotypes for about 65% of the 666 donors were used in a later genetic analysis, which treated that subset as a discovery cohort. Every discovery cohort repertoire had been produced on one sequencing platform. Class I and class II HLA loci were covered by the typing at four-digit resolution. Typing coverage varied by locus: about 629-630 donors for A, B, C, DRB1 and DQB1; approximately 520 for DQA1; some 610 for DPA1; roughly 450 for DPB1. Roughly 5 DR-DQ haplotypes were handled as single units for association and clustering because linkage in the cohort was strong. Among some 410 genotyped donors of the cohort, an average of approximately 220,000 unique TCR beta nucleotide sequences was sequenced per donor, of which 15% to 20% were non-productive. Broader findings and caveats from the paper: Only TCR beta chains were sequenced in this cohort, and the absence of alpha or paired-chain data limited detectable features. Strong co-occurrence of HLA alleles, especially DR and DQ, made assigning TCR associations to individual alleles difficult. Because counts were too low, roughly 16 rarely observed V segments, including chromosome 9 orphons, were left out of the earlier analysis of a few hundred of the donors. The study listed 170 or so TCR beta chains as associated with cytomegalovirus. Several of the top co-occurrence clusters appeared to be linked to parvovirus B19, influenza, CMV and Epstein-Barr virus, according to a later analysis. Compared with equally common non-associated chains, HLA-associated TCR beta chains in a later analysis were more clonally expanded and had lower generation probabilities. At a false discovery rate of 0.05, a later analysis linked 16,000 or so TCR beta sequences to specific HLA alleles. In both the original and validation cohorts, the classifier was reported to diagnose cytomegalovirus status with high specificity and sensitivity. Some IMGT-functional V segments, including TRBV6-2 and TRBV6-3, could not be told apart with the 87-base-pair reads, so those segments were excluded. A further reported finding was that TCR beta sequences accurately predicted the HLA-A and HLA-B alleles for most subjects in the first cohort. In vitro tests confirmed that a few of the cytomegalovirus-associated TCR beta chains recognize cytomegalovirus antigens. According to the authors, the approach could potentially be generalized to other disease states and immunological phenotypes. A later genetic analysis reported fewer N-insertions in productive TCRs among donors in an Asian-associated ancestry cluster than the roughly 720-donor mean. Because HLA typing was unavailable for some donors at each locus, only the typed subset was used in association tests. For the cohort, immune exposure information was limited to CMV serostatus. Most CMV-associated TCR beta chains appeared to be HLA-restricted in a later analysis, and the HLA associations seemed to be driven largely by CMV exposure. An association between a missense DCLRE1C variant and V-gene and J-gene trimming of TCR beta chains was found in a later genetic analysis and replicated in an independent cohort. Correlated functional status among segregating V segments might reflect linkage disequilibrium, but an unknown experimental factor could not be ruled out. While some public TCRs were present in many individuals, most TCR sequences turned up only very rarely across donors. Roughly uniform sequencing depth across donors was assumed in presence/absence analyses, although this assumption may not hold. According to a later analysis, TCR association rates differed among HLA loci, with DRB1 alleles showing the most associated TCRs and HLA-C alleles showing the fewest. In an earlier analysis of some 550 of the donors, most TCR beta V segments were observed in productive rearrangements about 87% or about 30% of the time, broadly matching IMGT annotations. A cluster of highly shared sequence variants was judged likely to be a technical artifact of the sequencing pipeline.

Details on this clone: The antigen it recognizes is unknown. No much larger clone is present one base from it, and per-base qualities are unavailable.

Library preparation was by the immunoSEQ multiplex PCR assay. A mixture of 60 forward primers for TCR Vbeta segments and 13 reverse primers for TCR Jbeta segments was used in the multiplex PCR. A multiplex PCR assay on genomic DNA amplified the CDR3 region of rearranged TCR beta genes. The Illumina HiSeq System was used to sequence the amplified TCR beta libraries as 87-base-pair reads. In the authors' own workflow: In a later analysis, 77 million or so unique TCR beta chains were counted across the 690 or so repertoires, and around 10 million of these chains were shared by at least two donors. Raw reads were error-corrected and collapsed into unique sequences with a nearest-neighbor algorithm that merged closely related sequences to remove PCR and sequencing errors. Alignment of CDR3 sequences to IMGT reference sequences was used to assign V, D and J gene segments. Each retained sequence needed at least a six-nucleotide match to both a V gene segment and a J gene segment. A rearrangement was called productive if the CDR3 had no stop codons and remained in frame with V and J, and every other rearrangement was called non-productive. CDR3 was defined according to IMGT convention as the region running from the second conserved V-encoded cysteine to the conserved J-encoded phenylalanine. The earlier analysis of about 620 of the donors excluded sequences that lacked an unambiguous match to a single V gene segment. An earlier analysis of about 590 of the donors classified V segments as functional when productive rearrangements were above 56.7% and as segregating when the standard deviation between donors was above 5%. A statistical classification framework was built for diagnosing cytomegalovirus status from the catalog of TCR beta chain sequences. V and J gene assignment, in a later analysis, came from comparing TCR nucleotide sequences with IMGT/GENE-DB human TR gene sequences. A later analysis assigned CDR3 sequences and most-parsimonious VDJ recombination scenarios with the TCRdist pipeline. In a later analysis, every TCR beta chain was defined by the combination of its CDR3 amino acid sequence and its V-gene family, and reads without a unique V-gene family were dropped. In a later analysis, 500 to 700 highly shared, low-generation-probability nucleotide sequences were removed to address suspected cross-contamination and a sequencing artifact. In a later analysis, a clonal expansion index for each public chain was calculated from normalized within-repertoire ranks of inferred template counts. In a later analysis, generation probabilities were computed with a VDJ recombination model fitted to out-of-frame rearrangements, and the resulting probabilities were checked against IGoR. Hypergeometric tests were used in a later analysis to score TCR-TCR, TCR-HLA and TCR-CMV co-occurrence, with a repertoire-size bias correction applied to the TCR pairs. In a later analysis, false discovery rates were estimated by permuting HLA or CMV assignments 20 times. In a later analysis, co-occurring TCRs were grouped with DBSCAN, and TCRdist sequence similarity was added when clustering was performed within HLA-allele-positive subsets. Co-occurrence clustering excluded repertoires with fewer than 30,000 or more than 120,000 public chains, plus five with anomalous nucleotide sharing. The table was pulled from immuneACCESS by TCRdb, which kept in-frame rearrangements only. Such tables lose some clones; where checked, under half of the loss comes from unresolved V genes, and the rest has no known cause. V and J calls and clone size are copied from that table; D and trimming were computed from the DNA. Recorded for this sample are roughly 110,000 clones; 70% to 85% of them occurred a single time. The ten top clones hold roughly 4.2% of the sample.

The cohort consisted of 600 to 700 healthy bone marrow donors. Cohort members were all nominally healthy when sampled, although unrecorded immune exposures were likely present. The donor tested CMV seropositive and was one of the 289 seropositive cohort members. Each donor provided a peripheral blood sample, and peripheral blood mononuclear cells were used for TCR beta sequencing. The Qiagen DNeasy Blood Extraction Kit was used to extract genomic DNA from the blood cell samples. The V end gives up 4 bases and the J end 10 bases, leaving 12 bases in the junction not matched to a gene. Reading the germline V gene gives CDR1 SQVTM and CDR2 ANQGSEA. Its CDR3 holds 13 amino acids, cysteine through phenylalanine. The entry retains the CDR3 DNA only, 39 bases that are in frame from base 1.

The receptor was isolated from a woman aged 40 to 50 in good health and CMV-seropositive. Sequenced input: PBMCs. The chain uses TRBV29-1 and TRBJ1-1, with 7 bases matching TRBD1. The bases read TGCAGCGTTGTCGGACCGTCCGGGACAGCAGCTTTCTTT. Its protein is CSVVGPSGTAAFF.